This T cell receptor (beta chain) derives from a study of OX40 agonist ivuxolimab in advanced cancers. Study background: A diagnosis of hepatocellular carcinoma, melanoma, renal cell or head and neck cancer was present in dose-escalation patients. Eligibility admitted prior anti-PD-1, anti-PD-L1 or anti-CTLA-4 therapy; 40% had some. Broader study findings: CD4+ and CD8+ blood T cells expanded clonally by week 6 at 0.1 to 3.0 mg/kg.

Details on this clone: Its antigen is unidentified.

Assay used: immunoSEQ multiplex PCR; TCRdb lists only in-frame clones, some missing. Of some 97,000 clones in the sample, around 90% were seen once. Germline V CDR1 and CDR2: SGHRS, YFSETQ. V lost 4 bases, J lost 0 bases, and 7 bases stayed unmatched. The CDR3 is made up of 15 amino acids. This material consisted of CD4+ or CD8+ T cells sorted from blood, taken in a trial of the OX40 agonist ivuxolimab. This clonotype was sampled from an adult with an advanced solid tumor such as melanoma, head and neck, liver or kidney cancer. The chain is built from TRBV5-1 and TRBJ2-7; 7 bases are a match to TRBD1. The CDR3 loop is CASSHPGQSSYEQYF. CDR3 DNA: TGCGCCAGCAGCCACCCGGGACAGAGCTCCTACGAGCAGTACTTC.